Each of the 15 T cell receptor beta chains below was sequenced from the same sample in a study of graft-versus-host responses after intestinal transplantation. Assay used: immunoSEQ multiplex PCR; TCRdb lists only in-frame clones, some missing. The repertoire holds roughly 25,000 clones, approximately 90% seen once, with approximately 2% in the top ten. Sequences were derived from PBMCs, sampled about 41 days after intestinal transplant. The receptors were gathered from a human patient who received an intestinal transplant, so some T cells may come from the graft donor.

This chain connects TRBV14 to TRBJ2-7; D not resolved. CDR1 is SGHDN and CDR2 is FVKESK in the germline V gene. The V gene lost 4 bases and the J gene lost 2 bases, with 9 bases spanning the gap. This CDR3 contains 13 residues. The CDR3 bases are TGTGCCAGCAGCCCGGGCCGGGCCTACGAGCAGTACTTC. Protein product: CASSPGRAYEQYF. The full variable domain, its missing parts supplied by reference TRBV14 and TRBJ2-7, is EAGVTQFPSHSVIEKGQTVTLRCDPISGHDNLYWYRRVMGKEIKFLLHFVKESKQDESGMPNNRFLAERTGGTYSTLKVQPAELEDSGVYFCASSPGRAYEQYFGPGTRLTVT.

The V gene is TRBV7-6, the J gene TRBJ1-5; no clear D. The CDR3 contains 13 residues. From germline, CDR1 is SGHVS and CDR2 FNYEAQ. The V end lost 5 bases, the J end lost 2 bases, and 7 bases lay between the germline ends. As DNA, the CDR3 is TGTGCCAGCAGCAAAAGGGGCAATCAGCCCCAGCATTTT. Its translation: CASSKRGNQPQHF. Drawing the rest from reference TRBV7-6 and TRBJ1-5, the complete variable domain is GAGVSQSPRYKVTKRGQDVALRCDPISGHVSLYWYRQALGQGPEFLTYFNYEAQQDKSGLPNDRFSAERPEGSISTLTIQRTEQRDSAMYRCASSKRGNQPQHFGDGTRLSIL.

This chain connects TRBV6-1 to TRBJ1-6, with TRBD1 identical over 9 bases. Per the germline V gene, CDR1 is MNHNS and CDR2 is SASEGT. J was trimmed by 9 bases and V by 7 bases; bases with no gene match: 4. The CDR3 is made up of 13 amino acids. This CDR3 reads CASMETGGSPLHF. The CDR3 bases are TGTGCCAGCATGGAGACAGGGGGTTCACCCCTCCACTTT.

The chain couples TRBV28 to TRBJ1-5; maybe TRBD1 (6 bases). V shed 5 bases and J shed 1 base, with 15 bases lying between them. The V gene's germline CDR1 is MDHEN and CDR2 SYDVKM. CDR3 length: 16 residues. This chain's CDR3 is CASSRAGDASNQPQHF. CDR3 DNA: TGTGCCAGCAGTAGGGCAGGGGACGCGAGCAATCAGCCCCAGCATTTT.

CDR3 nucleotide sequence: TGTGCCAGCAGTGCAACAGAGACCTACGAGCAGTACTTC. Encoded protein: CASSATETYEQYF. V gene TRBV2 combines with J gene TRBJ2-7, with D unresolved. The CDR3 covers 13 residues. V was pared by 4 bases and J by 2 bases, with 9 bases between. CDR1 is SNHLY, CDR2 FYNNEI, per germline.

This chain links TRBV5-1 with TRBJ1-2; possibly TRBD1 for D (6 bases). The V gene lost 3 bases and the J gene lost 7 bases, with 16 bases spanning the gap. The CDR3 has 14 amino acids. Germline lookup yields CDR1 SGHRS and CDR2 YFSETQ. CDR3 protein: CASSSGTGLGGYTF. The CDR3, as DNA: TGCGCCAGCAGCTCCGGCACAGGGTTAGGTGGCTACACCTTC.

The chain employs TRBV2 and TRBJ2-4; D gene unclear. In germline, CDR1 is SNHLY, CDR2 FYNNEI. The germline V and J ends were trimmed by 4 bases and 2 bases, with 12 bases remaining between them. The CDR3 extends over 15 amino acids. CDR3 amino acids: CASSVASVTKNIQYF. The CDR3 DNA reads TGTGCCAGCAGTGTCGCATCGGTAACCAAAAACATTCAGTACTTC.

V gene TRBV5-1 combines with J gene TRBJ2-5; D is possibly TRBD2 (6 bases). The CDR3 sequence is 14 residues long. V lost 3 bases and J lost 8, with 17 bases in between. Germline V gene sequence: CDR1 SGHRS, CDR2 YFSETQ. In nucleotides, the CDR3 is TGCGCCAGCAGCTCCGGGACTCCCCTGCAAACCCAGTACTTC. Protein: CASSSGTPLQTQYF.

This chain joins TRBV5-6 and TRBJ2-1, with unresolved D. Trimming left V 5 bases short and J 5 bases short, with 11 bases between. Per germline, CDR1 SGHDT and CDR2 YYEEEE. The CDR3 is 13 amino acids. The CDR3 sequence: CASSDRPDNEQFF. The CDR3 DNA sequence: TGTGCCAGCAGTGATAGGCCCGACAATGAGCAGTTCTTC.

The chain links TRBV10-3 to TRBJ2-5; D could derive from TRBD1 or TRBD2 (5 bases each). The CDR3 has 16 amino acids. The ends were cut back, 3 bases at V and 0 bases at J, with 14 bases in the middle. The germline V gene has CDR1 ENHRY and CDR2 SYGVKD. The CDR3 reads CAISDRDHSYQETQYF. Written as DNA, the CDR3 is TGTGCCATCAGTGACAGGGACCACTCGTACCAAGAGACCCAGTACTTC.

The chain combines TRBV19 with TRBJ2-1; 8 bases are a match to TRBD2. J lost 4 bases, V lost 7 bases, and 9 bases had no gene match. Germline CDR1 is LNHDA and CDR2 is SQIVND (reference sequence). This CDR3 contains 15 residues. CDR3 amino acids: CASNPFASGYNEQFF. The CDR3 DNA sequence: TGTGCCAGTAATCCCTTCGCTAGCGGGTACAATGAGCAGTTCTTC.

The V gene is TRBV2, the J gene TRBJ1-1, with unresolved D. CDR1 SNHLY and CDR2 FYNNEI come from the germline V gene. This CDR3 contains 10 residues. CDR3 residues: CASADTEAFF. CDR3 coding DNA: TGTGCTAGCGCGGACACTGAAGCTTTCTTT.

The rearrangement uses TRBV30 and TRBJ2-2; no clear D. CDR1 and CDR2 from the germline V gene are GTSNPN and SVGIG (reference sequence). The CDR3 is 13 residues long. The germline V and J ends were trimmed by 1 base and 2 bases, with 5 bases remaining between them. The CDR3 DNA follows: TGTGCCTGGAGTGGGGCAAACACCGGGGAGCTGTTTTTT. This gives the protein CAWSGANTGELFF.

The chain combines TRBV14 with TRBJ2-1, with 7 bases identical to TRBD2. Germline V CDR1 and CDR2: SGHDN, FVKESK. This CDR3 has 13 residues. V dropped 1 base and J dropped 7; count of bases not matched to a gene: 1. The CDR3 sequence: CASSQGTRNEQFF. As DNA, the CDR3 is TGTGCCAGCAGCCAAGGGACTAGAAATGAGCAGTTCTTC.

This chain uses TRBV29-1 with TRBJ1-2, with TRBD1 identical over 10 bases. The CDR3 covers 14 residues. CDR1 SQVTM and CDR2 ANQGSEA come from the germline V gene. After removal of 6 bases from V and 6 bases from J, the junction contained 10 bases not matched to a gene. The CDR3 DNA is TGCAGCGTCTCAGACAGGGGACAGGGGAATGGCTACACCTTC. This gives the protein CSVSDRGQGNGYTF.